One and the same sample provided the 14 T cell receptor beta chains below, sequenced in a study of blood T cells in healthy people across ages. Then a second PCR, running about 6 to 12 cycles, was carried out with a sample-barcoded 5' primer and a J-beta primer mix. One entry per CDR3 protein results from TCRdb running MiXCR on the 5' RACE reads. The table shows 750,000 to 950,000 distinct CDR3 sequences, with roughly 28% occurring only once. This same sample was also taken into another study, of T cells of mothers and their children.

Material: blood. The receptors derive from a woman aged 35 to 49 in good health.

As to this clonotype: One base away lies a much larger clone, so this may be a sequencing read error. This chain joins TRBV6-5 and TRBJ2-5; 8 bases are shared with TRBD1. The DNA end favors TRBJ2-7, so the J call may be wrong. The germline V gene has CDR1 MNHEY and CDR2 SVGAGI. The CDR3 covers 15 residues. The CDR3 DNA sequence: TGTGCCAGCAGTTACTGGGCAGGGGGCGACCGCGAGCAGTACTTC. Translated, it gives CASSYWAGGDREQYF.

The chain is built from TRBV6-5 and TRBJ2-1; 7 bases match TRBD1. The CDR3 consists of 14 residues. The V gene end was trimmed by 6 bases and the J gene end by 14 bases; junction bases not matched to a gene: 16. Germline values: CDR1 MNHEY, CDR2 SVGAGI. The CDR3 DNA sequence: TGTGCCAGCAGGATACAAGGGACAGCACACCCTGAGTTCTTC. Translated: CASRIQGTAHPEFF.

The chain carries TRBV28 and TRBJ1-2; possible D gene TRBD1, 5 bases. The CDR3 consists of 15 residues. Deletions cut 2 bases from V and 4 bases from J, with 14 bases between. Per the germline V gene, CDR1 is MDHEN and CDR2 is SYDVKM. CDR3 sequence: CASSLGGEVGYGYTF. The CDR3 DNA follows: TGTGCCAGCAGTTTAGGAGGGGAAGTGGGCTATGGCTACACCTTC.

The table lists this clonotype with many counts. The CDR3 DNA sequence: TGTGCCATCAGTGAGACGGAACAAGAGACCCAGTACTTC. This encodes CAISETEQETQYF. The chain combines TRBV10-3 with TRBJ2-5; D ambiguous. There are 13 residues in the CDR3. Germline CDR1 ENHRY, CDR2 SYGVKD. The V and J ends lost 2 bases and 2 bases respectively, with 6 bases between them.

The chain uses TRBV30 and TRBJ1-1; D is uncertain. The V and J ends lost 3 bases and 1 base respectively, with 12 bases between them. Germline lookup yields CDR1 GTSNPN and CDR2 SVGIG (reference sequence). The CDR3 contains 14 residues. CDR3 residues: CAWRDGVRNTEAFF. The CDR3, as DNA: TGTGCCTGGAGGGATGGGGTTCGGAACACTGAAGCTTTCTTT.

This chain links TRBV7-2 with TRBJ1-5; TRBD1 matches at 9 bases. Looked up from germline, CDR1 is SGHTA and CDR2 is FQGNSA. The trim removed 5 bases at V and 9 bases at J, leaving 8 bases unmatched. This CDR3 is 14 amino acids long. CDR3 loop: CASSPQGAWLPQHF. CDR3 nucleotides: TGTGCCAGCAGCCCACAGGGGGCTTGGCTGCCCCAGCATTTT. The full variable domain, completed using reference TRBV7-2 and TRBJ1-5, is GAGVSQSPSNKVTEKGKDVELRCDPISGHTALYWYRQSLGQGLEFLIYFQGNSAPDKSGLPSDRFSAERTGGSVSTLTIQRTQQEDSAVYLCASSPQGAWLPQHFGDGTRLSIL.

There are many counts of this clonotype. The chain links TRBV23-1 to TRBJ2-5; 10 positions agree with TRBD1. TRBV23-1 belongs to the ORF category, with a function that is uncertain. The CDR3 has 14 amino acids. Trimming took 5 bases from V and 4 from J; bases not matched to a gene: 4. CDR3 DNA sequence: TGCGCCAGCAGTGGGACAGGGGCGGGAGAGACCCAGTACTTC. Translating it yields CASSGTGAGETQYF.

In this sample, this clonotype turned up a few times. It may be a read error: a sequence one base away is much more abundant. This chain joins TRBV6-1 and TRBJ1-2; TRBD1 agrees at 10 bases. The CDR3 spans 13 residues. CDR1 is MNHNS, CDR2 SASEGT, per germline. This CDR3 is CTSSEGDRGPYTF. CDR3 sequence (DNA): TGTACCAGCAGTGAAGGGGACAGGGGACCCTACACCTTC.

V is TRBV20-1 and J is TRBJ2-1; TRBD1 aligns across 8 bases. The trim removed 0 bases at V and 6 bases at J, leaving 4 bases unmatched. This CDR3 spans 14 amino acids. Germline V gene sequence: CDR1 DFQATT, CDR2 SNEGSKA (reference sequence). CDR3 sequence (DNA): TGCAGTGCTAGAGATATACAGGGGGTCAATGAGCAGTTCTTC. This translates into CSARDIQGVNEQFF.

This clonotype was seen many times. The CDR3 DNA reads as TGCAGCGTCCTTAAGACCGGGCCCCAGGGGGGCTACACCTTC. As protein: CSVLKTGPQGGYTF. The chain employs TRBV29-1 and TRBJ1-2; tentative D call: TRBD1 (6 bases). This CDR3 has 14 amino acids. The germline V and J ends were trimmed by 6 bases and 8 bases, with 22 bases remaining between them. Looked up from germline, CDR1 is SQVTM and CDR2 is ANQGSEA.

This rearrangement joins TRBV3-1 to TRBJ2-3, with D uncertain. V lost 4 bases, J lost 6 bases, and 8 bases lay in between. Germline CDR1 reads LGHDT; CDR2 reads YNNKEL (reference sequence). There are 12 residues in the CDR3. The CDR3: CASSPTADTQYF. The DNA of the CDR3 is TGTGCCAGCAGCCCAACGGCCGATACGCAGTATTTT.

The chain couples TRBV24-1 to TRBJ2-2; D may be TRBD1 (5 bases). The CDR3 has 13 residues. Germline CDR1 and CDR2: KGHDR and SFDVKD. The V gene lost 5 bases and the J gene lost 5 bases, with 8 bases spanning the gap. This CDR3 reads CATSAGPTGELFF. For the CDR3, the DNA is TGTGCCACCAGTGCAGGGCCGACCGGGGAGCTGTTTTTT.

V and J are TRBV19 and TRBJ2-7; 8 nucleotides match TRBD2. Germline V gene data show CDR1 as LNHDA and CDR2 as SQIVND (reference sequence). Germline trimming cut 4 bases from V and 4 bases from J; bases unmatched to any gene: 12. CDR3 length equals 16 residues. CDR3 DNA sequence: TGTGCCAGTAGTAAGGGACGAGCGGGGGATTGGTACGAGCAGTACTTC. This translates into CASSKGRAGDWYEQYF.

This clonotype was recorded a few times. This chain connects TRBV20-1 to TRBJ1-5; D remains ambiguous. From germline, CDR1 is DFQATT and CDR2 SNEGSKA (reference sequence). CDR3 size: 16 residues. The V and J ends lost 0 bases and 0 bases respectively, with 12 bases between them. DNA for the CDR3: TGCAGTGCTAGAGATAGGTTGTACATTAGCAATCAGCCCCAGCATTTT. It yields the protein CSARDRLYISNQPQHF.